The entry that follows covers one TCR beta chain sequence. Antigen specificity is unknown. At the DNA level, this CDR3 is encoded by other sequences in the same sample as well. The data were obtained in a study of beta chain features in type 1 diabetes. Findings and limits, study-wide: People with Type 1 diabetes carried modestly yet significantly shorter TCRB CDR3s in all four CD4+ subsets. Type 1 diabetes patients had fewer VDJ junction insertions and more deletions.

Germline CDR1 and CDR2: SGHRS and YFSETQ. CDR3 length: 13 amino acids. V was shortened by 0 bases and J by 4 bases, with 5 bases between the two germline ends. Purity of each sorted population was above 95%. Every isolated RNA sample was fully reverse transcribed, so sequencing captured expressed TCRB transcripts. The assay was immunoSEQ multiplex PCR, and TCRdb's table has in-frame clones only and misses some. The sample contains about 350,000 clones, around a fifth of which appear only once. The chain joins TRBV5-1 to TRBJ2-1, with D possibly being TRBD2 (5 bases). The sample consisted of naive CD4+ T cells from blood. This receptor was identified in a young woman in good health. CDR3 coding DNA: TGCGCCAGCAGCTTGGGGGAGTACAATGAGCAGTTCTTC. This encodes CASSLGEYNEQFF.